These T cell receptor beta chains were read from a single sample in a study of T cells in Graves' hyperthyroidism and ophthalmopathy. TCRdb ran MiXCR on the multiplex PCR reads and lists one entry per CDR3 protein. This table has some 270,000 distinct CDR3 sequences, roughly 15% appearing once. The sequencing input was blood. These receptors were collected from a woman between 40 and 55 years old with Graves' hyperthyroidism. CDR3s include the opening cysteine and the closing phenylalanine or tryptophan. D genes are given only for firm matches. For some rows the clone size is stated as once, few or many, or as a class when expanded; others skip it.

J gene: TRBJ2-3; D gene: .; clone size: many; V gene: TRBV2; CDR3 DNA: TGTGCCAGCAGTAAAAGCGGGCCCCCAGATACGCAGTATTTT; CDR3 protein: CASSKSGPPDTQYF
J gene: TRBJ2-6; D gene: .; clone size: .; V gene: TRBV15; CDR3 DNA: TGTGCCACCAGCGGGGGCTTTGGGGCCAACGTCCTGACTTTC; CDR3 protein: CATSGGFGANVLTF
J gene: TRBJ1-3; D gene: .; clone size: .; V gene: TRBV4-2; CDR3 DNA: TGTGCCAGCAGCCAAGAGGGACGGGGAAACACCATATATTTT; CDR3 protein: CASSQEGRGNTIYF
J gene: TRBJ2-7; D gene: .; clone size: many; V gene: TRBV12-5; CDR3 DNA: TGTGCTAGTGGGGATGGGGTTAGGACCTACGAGCAGTACTTC; CDR3 protein: CASGDGVRTYEQYF
J gene: TRBJ2-7; D gene: TRBD2; clone size: many; V gene: TRBV6-2/TRBV6-3; CDR3 DNA: TGTGCCAGCACCTCCCGCGGCGGGAGGGCTATACCCTCCTACGAGCAGTACTTC; CDR3 protein: CASTSRGGRAIPSYEQYF
J gene: TRBJ1-2; D gene: TRBD1; clone size: many; V gene: TRBV12-3/TRBV12-4; CDR3 DNA: TGTGCCAGCACCCCGGGCGACAGGGAGGGTAATGGCTACACCTTC; CDR3 protein: CASTPGDREGNGYTF
J gene: TRBJ2-7; D gene: .; clone size: few; V gene: TRBV30; CDR3 DNA: TGTGCCTGGAGTCTCGGACAAGCCTACGAGCAGTACTTC; CDR3 protein: CAWSLGQAYEQYF
J gene: TRBJ2-1; D gene: .; clone size: many; V gene: TRBV9; CDR3 DNA: TGTGCCAGCAGCGTAGCTCCGGGCCTCTCCTACAATGAGCAGTTCTTC; CDR3 protein: CASSVAPGLSYNEQFF
J gene: TRBJ1-2; D gene: .; clone size: .; V gene: TRBV29-1; CDR3 DNA: TGCAGCGTTGGGGGAGTAGGCGGCTACACCTTC; CDR3 protein: CSVGGVGGYTF
J gene: TRBJ1-5; D gene: .; clone size: many; V gene: TRBV7-8; CDR3 DNA: TGTGCCAGCAGCTTAGCACTTTCAGGGGTCAATCAGCCCCAGCATTTT; CDR3 protein: CASSLALSGVNQPQHF
J gene: TRBJ2-3; D gene: TRBD2; clone size: .; V gene: TRBV12-3/TRBV12-4; CDR3 DNA: TGTGCCAGCAGACGGGGACTAGCGGGTATCACAGATACGCAGTATTTT; CDR3 protein: CASRRGLAGITDTQYF
J gene: TRBJ1-2; D gene: .; clone size: many; V gene: TRBV12-3/TRBV12-4; CDR3 DNA: TGTGCCAGCTCCGGAACAGGGCCTAACTATGGCTACACCTTC; CDR3 protein: CASSGTGPNYGYTF
J gene: TRBJ2-7; D gene: .; clone size: .; V gene: TRBV19; CDR3 DNA: TGTGCCAGTAGTATAGATTGGGCGAACTACGAGCAGTACTTC; CDR3 protein: CASSIDWANYEQYF
J gene: TRBJ1-6; D gene: TRBD1; clone size: .; V gene: TRBV7-2; CDR3 DNA: TGTGCCAGCAGACGGGACAGGGGTGATTCACCCCTCCACTTT; CDR3 protein: CASRRDRGDSPLHF
J gene: TRBJ1-5; D gene: .; clone size: many; V gene: TRBV6-1; CDR3 DNA: TGTGCCAGCAGGAGGGACGGACTCAATCAGCCCCAGCATTTT; CDR3 protein: CASRRDGLNQPQHF
J gene: TRBJ2-7; D gene: TRBD2; clone size: many; V gene: TRBV20-1; CDR3 DNA: TGCAGTGCTAGAGATAGAGGAGGCCGGGGGGCCTACGAGCAGTACTTC; CDR3 protein: CSARDRGGRGAYEQYF
J gene: TRBJ2-5; D gene: .; clone size: once; V gene: TRBV2; CDR3 DNA: TGTGCCAGCAGTGGGACCGGCGGCCAAGGGACCCAGTACTTC; CDR3 protein: CASSGTGGQGTQYF
J gene: TRBJ1-5; D gene: .; clone size: many; V gene: TRBV6-1; CDR3 DNA: TGTGCCGGTACCAGACAGCTCAATCAGCCCCAGCATTTT; CDR3 protein: CAGTRQLNQPQHF
J gene: TRBJ1-6; D gene: .; clone size: few; V gene: TRBV18; CDR3 DNA: TGTGCCAGCTCACCGGACACGCCCCCTACAAATTCACCCCTCCACTTT; CDR3 protein: CASSPDTPPTNSPLHF
J gene: TRBJ2-1; D gene: TRBD2; clone size: many; V gene: TRBV5-6; CDR3 DNA: TGTGCCAGCAGTTCAAGACTAGCGGGAGGGATCTATGAGCAGTTCTTC; CDR3 protein: CASSSRLAGGIYEQFF
J gene: TRBJ1-2; D gene: .; clone size: many; V gene: TRBV3-1; CDR3 DNA: TGTGCCAGCAGCCAAAGGGGGTATGGCTACACCTTC; CDR3 protein: CASSQRGYGYTF
J gene: TRBJ2-7; D gene: .; clone size: many; V gene: TRBV12-3/TRBV12-4; CDR3 DNA: TGTGCCAGCAGTCAGGGACTGGCGAGCACCTACGAGCAGTACTTC; CDR3 protein: CASSQGLASTYEQYF
J gene: TRBJ2-1; D gene: .; clone size: many; V gene: TRBV2; CDR3 DNA: TGTGCCAGCAGTGAAGGGCTAGTCGGTGAGCAGTTCTTC; CDR3 protein: CASSEGLVGEQFF
J gene: TRBJ2-1; D gene: .; clone size: many; V gene: TRBV6-1; CDR3 DNA: TGTGCCAGCAGGGTCCCTCTCGAGCAGTTCTTC; CDR3 protein: CASRVPLEQFF
J gene: TRBJ1-1; D gene: .; clone size: many; V gene: TRBV20-1; CDR3 DNA: TGCAGTGCTCAACCAGGTGAAGCTTTCTTT; CDR3 protein: CSAQPGEAFF
J gene: TRBJ1-1; D gene: TRBD1; clone size: many; V gene: TRBV6-2/TRBV6-3; CDR3 DNA: TGTGCCAGCTGGACAGGGGGCGCAAGTAAGACTGAAGCTTTCTTT; CDR3 protein: CASWTGGASKTEAFF
J gene: TRBJ2-7; D gene: TRBD1; clone size: many; V gene: TRBV20-1; CDR3 DNA: TGCAGTGCTAGAGACAGGGGGCACACCTACGAGCAGTACTTC; CDR3 protein: CSARDRGHTYEQYF
J gene: TRBJ2-1; D gene: .; clone size: few; V gene: TRBV5-5; CDR3 DNA: TGTGCCAGCAGCTCCCTAGGCGCGCCGGGTGAGCAGTTCTTC; CDR3 protein: CASSSLGAPGEQFF
J gene: TRBJ1-1; D gene: .; clone size: .; V gene: TRBV12-3/TRBV12-4; CDR3 DNA: TGTGCCAGCAGTCCGGGCCACTACGAGGGCATTGAAGCTTTCTTT; CDR3 protein: CASSPGHYEGIEAFF
J gene: TRBJ2-3; D gene: .; clone size: .; V gene: TRBV5-1; CDR3 DNA: TGCGCCAGCAGCAGCTTCAGCTCCACTGTCGGAGATACGCAGTATTTT; CDR3 protein: CASSSFSSTVGDTQYF
J gene: TRBJ1-6; D gene: .; clone size: few; V gene: TRBV6-2/TRBV6-3; CDR3 DNA: TGTGCCAGCAGTCCAACGATAAGGGCAGGCGCAGTTTCACCCCTCCACTTT; CDR3 protein: CASSPTIRAGAVSPLHF
J gene: TRBJ1-2; D gene: .; clone size: many; V gene: TRBV28; CDR3 DNA: TGTGCCAGCAGTGAGTCGGACAGATTATTCTATGGCTACACCTTC; CDR3 protein: CASSESDRLFYGYTF
J gene: TRBJ2-7; D gene: .; clone size: many; V gene: TRBV2; CDR3 DNA: TGTGCCAGCAGTGCATTTGCTGAGGGGATCTACGAGCAGTACTTC; CDR3 protein: CASSAFAEGIYEQYF
J gene: TRBJ2-7; D gene: TRBD2; clone size: many; V gene: TRBV7-9; CDR3 DNA: TGTGCCAGCAGCCCTACCCGCGGGAGGTCCTGGGGAGAGCAGTACTTC; CDR3 protein: CASSPTRGRSWGEQYF
J gene: TRBJ2-3; D gene: .; clone size: many; V gene: TRBV28; CDR3 DNA: TGTGCCAGCAACCCGGCGGGCGAGATAGTGGACACAGATACGCAGTATTTT; CDR3 protein: CASNPAGEIVDTDTQYF
J gene: TRBJ1-2; D gene: .; clone size: many; V gene: TRBV12-3/TRBV12-4; CDR3 DNA: TGTGCCAGCAGTCCCGAGATTACAAACTATGGCTACACCTTC; CDR3 protein: CASSPEITNYGYTF
J gene: TRBJ1-3; D gene: .; clone size: .; V gene: TRBV25-1; CDR3 DNA: TGTGCCAGCAGTGAATGGAGTGCTCTGAAAAACACCATATATTTT; CDR3 protein: CASSEWSALKNTIYF
J gene: TRBJ2-3; D gene: .; clone size: many; V gene: TRBV6-1; CDR3 DNA: TGTGCCAGCAGTGAAGGCCGGATTTACACAGATACGCAGTATTTT; CDR3 protein: CASSEGRIYTDTQYF
J gene: TRBJ1-4; D gene: TRBD1; clone size: many; V gene: TRBV2; CDR3 DNA: TGTGCCAGCACCAGACTCTCGGACAGGGGAGCAACTAATGAAAAACTGTTTTTT; CDR3 protein: CASTRLSDRGATNEKLFF
J gene: TRBJ1-2; D gene: .; clone size: few; V gene: TRBV18; CDR3 DNA: TGTGCCAGCTCAACCGGGAACGGATTCTATGGCTACACCTTC; CDR3 protein: CASSTGNGFYGYTF
J gene: TRBJ1-1; D gene: .; clone size: many; V gene: TRBV30; CDR3 DNA: TGTGCCTGGAGTTTCAGGACGGATGAAGCTTTCTTT; CDR3 protein: CAWSFRTDEAFF
J gene: TRBJ2-5; D gene: .; clone size: many; V gene: TRBV18; CDR3 DNA: TGTGCCAGCTCACAGGCCCAGTACTTC; CDR3 protein: CASSQAQYF
J gene: TRBJ2-1; D gene: TRBD2; clone size: many; V gene: TRBV6-1; CDR3 DNA: TGTGCCAGCAGTGAAGATTCGGCGGGAGGGCCTTACAATGAGCAGTTCTTC; CDR3 protein: CASSEDSAGGPYNEQFF
J gene: TRBJ2-3; D gene: .; clone size: .; V gene: TRBV19; CDR3 DNA: TGTGCCAGTAGTATTGAGGGGGGACTCACGACAGATACGCAGTATTTT; CDR3 protein: CASSIEGGLTTDTQYF
J gene: TRBJ2-7; D gene: TRBD1; clone size: few; V gene: TRBV5-1; CDR3 DNA: TGCGCCAGCAGCGACAGGGGCACCCCCGAGCAGTACTTC; CDR3 protein: CASSDRGTPEQYF
J gene: TRBJ2-3; D gene: TRBD2; clone size: many; V gene: TRBV24-1; CDR3 DNA: TGTGCCACCAGTGATAGCGGGAGGGCGGATACGCAGTATTTT; CDR3 protein: CATSDSGRADTQYF
J gene: TRBJ1-4; D gene: .; clone size: few; V gene: TRBV7-2; CDR3 DNA: TGTGCCAGCAGCTTGCCAACAGGGAAACTGTTTTTT; CDR3 protein: CASSLPTGKLFF
J gene: TRBJ2-2; D gene: TRBD2; clone size: many; V gene: TRBV20-1; CDR3 DNA: TGCAGTGCACCACTAGCGGGAGTGGTCGGGGAGCTGTTTTTT; CDR3 protein: CSAPLAGVVGELFF
J gene: TRBJ1-5; D gene: .; clone size: many; V gene: TRBV27; CDR3 DNA: TGTGCCAGCATCCTCAGGGGTCAAAATCAGCCCCAGCATTTT; CDR3 protein: CASILRGQNQPQHF
J gene: TRBJ2-3; D gene: TRBD2; clone size: many; V gene: TRBV7-9; CDR3 DNA: TGTGCCAGCATCCAGACTAGCGCCTCTGATACGCAGTATTTT; CDR3 protein: CASIQTSASDTQYF
J gene: TRBJ2-1; D gene: TRBD2; clone size: .; V gene: TRBV9; CDR3 DNA: TGTGCCAGCAGCGTAGGGGGACTAGCGGGAAATGAGCAGTTCTTC; CDR3 protein: CASSVGGLAGNEQFF
J gene: TRBJ2-1; D gene: TRBD2; clone size: .; V gene: TRBV6-2/TRBV6-3; CDR3 DNA: TGTGCCAGCAGCCGAATAGGACTAGCGGGAGGTCGGGACAATGAGCAGTTCTTC; CDR3 protein: CASSRIGLAGGRDNEQFF
J gene: TRBJ1-1; D gene: .; clone size: many; V gene: TRBV27; CDR3 DNA: TGTGCCAGCAGTTACCAGGGGAACACTGAAGCTTTCTTT; CDR3 protein: CASSYQGNTEAFF
J gene: TRBJ2-1; D gene: TRBD2; clone size: many; V gene: TRBV2; CDR3 DNA: TGTGCCAGCAGTCCCCATAGCGGGATGTCCTACAATGAGCAGTTCTTC; CDR3 protein: CASSPHSGMSYNEQFF
J gene: TRBJ1-5; D gene: .; clone size: many; V gene: TRBV6-1; CDR3 DNA: TGTGCCAGCAGTGTCGGGCTTCAGCCCCAGCATTTT; CDR3 protein: CASSVGLQPQHF